These 2 T cell receptor beta chains originate from one sample sequenced in a study of identifying expanded T cells in peripheral blood. This table comes from immunoSEQ multiplex PCR, and its TCRdb copy is limited to in-frame clones, with some not included. The sample includes over 85,000 clones, approximately 89% of them seen just once. Material: blood. Receptors originate from a person aged 18 to 70 in good health.

The rearrangement joins TRBV4-1 to TRBJ2-4; possibly TRBD1 or TRBD2 for D (5 bases each). The V end was cut by 0 bases, the J end by 3 bases, with 12 bases between. Germline V CDR1 and CDR2: MGHRA, YSYEKL. The CDR3 is 16 residues long. CDR3 amino acids: CASSQDLRGSKNIQYF. CDR3 DNA: TGCGCCAGCAGCCAAGATTTGAGGGGTAGCAAAAACATTCAGTACTTC.

V and J are TRBV27 and TRBJ2-3; 10 positions match TRBD2. Germline CDR1 is MNHEY and CDR2 is SMNVEV (reference sequence). CDR3 length: 16 residues. The V gene end was trimmed by 6 bases and the J gene end by 4 bases; junction bases not matched to a gene: 10. The CDR3 is CASSPSGRANPDTQYF. CDR3 nucleotide sequence: TGTGCCAGCAGCCCCAGCGGGAGGGCCAACCCAGATACGCAGTATTTT.